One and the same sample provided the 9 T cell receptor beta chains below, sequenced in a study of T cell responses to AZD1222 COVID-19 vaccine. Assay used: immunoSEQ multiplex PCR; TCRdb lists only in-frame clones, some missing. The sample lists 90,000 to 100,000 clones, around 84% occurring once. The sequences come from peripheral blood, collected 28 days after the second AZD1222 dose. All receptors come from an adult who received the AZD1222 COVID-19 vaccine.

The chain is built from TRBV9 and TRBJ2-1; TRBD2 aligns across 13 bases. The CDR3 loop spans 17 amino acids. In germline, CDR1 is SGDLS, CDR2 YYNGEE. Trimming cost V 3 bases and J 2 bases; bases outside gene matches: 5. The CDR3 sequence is CASSGGTSGIPYNEQFF. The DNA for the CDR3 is TGTGCCAGCAGCGGCGGGACTAGCGGGATTCCCTACAATGAGCAGTTCTTC.

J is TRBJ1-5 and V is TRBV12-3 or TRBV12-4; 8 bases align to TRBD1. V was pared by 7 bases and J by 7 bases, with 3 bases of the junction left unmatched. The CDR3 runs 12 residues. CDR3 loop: CASTTGGQPQHF. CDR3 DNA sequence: TGTGCCAGCACAACAGGGGGACAGCCCCAGCATTTT.

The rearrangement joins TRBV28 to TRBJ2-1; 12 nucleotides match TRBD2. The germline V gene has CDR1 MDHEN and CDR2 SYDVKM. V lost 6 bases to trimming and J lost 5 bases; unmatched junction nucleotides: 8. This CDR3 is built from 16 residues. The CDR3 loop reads CASRTPSGRVDNEQFF. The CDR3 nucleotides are TGTGCCAGCAGAACTCCTAGCGGGAGGGTTGACAATGAGCAGTTCTTC.

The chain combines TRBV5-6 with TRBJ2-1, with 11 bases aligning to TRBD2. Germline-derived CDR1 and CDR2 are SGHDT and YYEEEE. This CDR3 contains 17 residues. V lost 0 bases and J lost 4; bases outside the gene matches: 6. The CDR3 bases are TGTGCCAGCAGCTTGGACGGCGGGACTAGCGGTTACAATGAGCAGTTCTTC. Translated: CASSLDGGTSGYNEQFF.

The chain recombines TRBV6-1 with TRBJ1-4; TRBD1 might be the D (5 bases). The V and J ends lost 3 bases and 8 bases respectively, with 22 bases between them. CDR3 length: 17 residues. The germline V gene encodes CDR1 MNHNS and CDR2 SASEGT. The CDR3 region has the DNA TGTGCCAGCAGTGATCCAGACGGCAGGGAGGGATTGGAAAAACTGTTTTTT. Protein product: CASSDPDGREGLEKLFF.

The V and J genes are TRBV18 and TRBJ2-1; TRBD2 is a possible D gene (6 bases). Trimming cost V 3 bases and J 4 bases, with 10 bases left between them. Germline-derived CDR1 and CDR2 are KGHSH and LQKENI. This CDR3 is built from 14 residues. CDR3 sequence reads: CASSPAGSYNEQFF. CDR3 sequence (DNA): TGTGCCAGCTCACCCGCCGGGAGTTACAATGAGCAGTTCTTC.

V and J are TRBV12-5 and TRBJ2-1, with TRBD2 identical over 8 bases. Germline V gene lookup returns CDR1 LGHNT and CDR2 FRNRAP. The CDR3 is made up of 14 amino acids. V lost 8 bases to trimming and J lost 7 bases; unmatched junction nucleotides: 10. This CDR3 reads CASTYGGAGNEQFF. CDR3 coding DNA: TGTGCTAGTACCTACGGGGGGGCCGGTAATGAGCAGTTCTTC. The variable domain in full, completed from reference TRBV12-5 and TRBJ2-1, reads DARVTQTPRHKVTEMGQEVTMRCQPILGHNTVFWYRQTMMQGLELLAYFRNRAPLDDSGMPKDRFSAEMPDATLATLKIQPSEPRDSAVYFCASTYGGAGNEQFFGPGTRLTVL.

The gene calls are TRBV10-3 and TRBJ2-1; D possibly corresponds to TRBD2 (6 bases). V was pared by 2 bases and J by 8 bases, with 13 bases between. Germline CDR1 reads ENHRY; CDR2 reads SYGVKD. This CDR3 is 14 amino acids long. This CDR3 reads CAISEGAWEDEQFF. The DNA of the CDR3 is TGTGCCATCAGTGAGGGAGCTTGGGAGGATGAGCAGTTCTTC.

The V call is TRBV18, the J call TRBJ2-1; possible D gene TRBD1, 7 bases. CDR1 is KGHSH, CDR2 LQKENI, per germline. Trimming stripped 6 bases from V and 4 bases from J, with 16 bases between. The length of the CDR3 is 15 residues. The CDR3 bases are TGTGCCAGCTCGCCCCGGGGGACAGCATACAATGAGCAGTTCTTC. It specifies CASSPRGTAYNEQFF.